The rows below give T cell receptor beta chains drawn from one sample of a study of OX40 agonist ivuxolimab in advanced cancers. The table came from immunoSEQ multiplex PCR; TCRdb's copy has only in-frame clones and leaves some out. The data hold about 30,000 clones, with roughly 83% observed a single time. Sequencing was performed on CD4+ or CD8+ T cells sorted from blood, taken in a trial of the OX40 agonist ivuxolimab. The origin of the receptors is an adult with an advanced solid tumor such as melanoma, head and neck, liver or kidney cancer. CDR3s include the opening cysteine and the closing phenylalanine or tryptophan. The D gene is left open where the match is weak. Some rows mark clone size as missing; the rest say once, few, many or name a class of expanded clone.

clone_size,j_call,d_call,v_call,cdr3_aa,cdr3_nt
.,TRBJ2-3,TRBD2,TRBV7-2,CASSRIAGTSFTDTQYF,TGTGCCAGCAGCCGAATCGCCGGGACTAGCTTCACAGATACGCAGTATTTT
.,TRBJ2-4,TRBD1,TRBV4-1,CASSQYRDSEQYF,TGCGCCAGCAGCCAATACCGGGACAGCGAACAGTACTTC
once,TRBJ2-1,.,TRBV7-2,CASSLGGLAVYNEQFF,TGTGCCAGCAGCTTAGGGGGGCTAGCGGTATACAATGAGCAGTTCTTC
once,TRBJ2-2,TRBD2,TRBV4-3,CASSQGLAGGAGELFF,TGCGCCAGCAGCCAGGGACTAGCGGGGGGGGCCGGGGAGCTGTTTTTT
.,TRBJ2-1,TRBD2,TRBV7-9,CASSLALAGVNEQFF,TGTGCCAGCAGCTTAGCACTAGCGGGAGTCAATGAGCAGTTCTTC
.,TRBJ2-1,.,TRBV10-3,CAISDQDRLLF,TGTGCCATCAGTGATCAGGACCGCCTACTCTTC
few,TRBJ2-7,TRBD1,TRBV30,CAWSDRGISYEQYF,TGTGCCTGGAGCGACAGGGGCATCTCCTACGAGCAGTACTTC
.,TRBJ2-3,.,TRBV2,CASSEKQVTDTQYF,TGTGCCAGCAGTGAAAAGCAGGTGACAGATACGCAGTATTTT
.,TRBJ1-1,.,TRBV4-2,CASSHLGGMNTEAFF,TGTGCCAGCAGCCACCTCGGGGGCATGAACACTGAAGCTTTCTTT
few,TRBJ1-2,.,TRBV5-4,CASSLGTANYGYTF,TGTGCCAGCAGCTTGGGGACAGCTAACTATGGCTACACCTTC
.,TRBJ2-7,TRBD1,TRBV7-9,CASSSGTGGNEQYF,TGTGCCAGCAGCTCCGGGACAGGGGGAAACGAGCAGTACTTC
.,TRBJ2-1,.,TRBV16,CASSHYGISYNEQFF,TGTGCCAGCAGCCACTACGGAATCTCCTACAATGAGCAGTTCTTC
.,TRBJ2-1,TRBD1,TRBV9,CASSPTGEYYNEQFF,TGTGCCAGCAGCCCGACAGGGGAGTACTACAATGAGCAGTTCTTC
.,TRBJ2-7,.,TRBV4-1,CASSQEGYSGSEEQYF,TGCGCCAGCAGCCAAGAGGGCTACAGCGGCTCGGAGGAGCAGTACTTC
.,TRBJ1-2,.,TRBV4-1,CASSQGLGGAHGYTF,TGCGCCAGCAGCCAAGGGCTCGGGGGCGCCCATGGCTACACCTTC
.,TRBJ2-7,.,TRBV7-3,CASSLKGFDFYGEQYF,TGTGCCAGCAGCTTAAAAGGTTTCGATTTCTACGGGGAGCAGTACTTC
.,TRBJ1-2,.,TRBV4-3,CASSPGTSNYGYTF,TGCGCCAGCAGCCCAGGGACTTCTAACTATGGCTACACCTTC
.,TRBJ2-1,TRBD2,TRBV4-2,CASSRTSGPQSSYNEQFF,TGTGCCAGCAGCCGGACTAGCGGCCCGCAGAGCTCCTACAATGAGCAGTTCTTC
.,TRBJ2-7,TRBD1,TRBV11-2,CASSQGQGVKEQYF,TGTGCCAGCAGCCAGGGACAGGGGGTAAAAGAGCAGTACTTC
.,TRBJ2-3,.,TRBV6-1,CASSEAGLRRTDTQYF,TGTGCCAGCAGTGAAGCGGGACTCAGACGCACAGATACGCAGTATTTT
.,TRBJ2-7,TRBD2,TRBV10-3,CAISGQTSGSGNEQYF,TGTGCCATCAGTGGTCAGACTAGCGGGAGTGGGAACGAGCAGTACTTC
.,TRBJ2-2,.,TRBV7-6,CASSSTGSGELFF,TGTGCCAGCAGCTCCACAGGGTCCGGGGAGCTGTTTTTT
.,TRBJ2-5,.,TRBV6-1,CASTLSGTQYF,TGTGCCAGCACCCTGAGCGGGACCCAGTACTTC
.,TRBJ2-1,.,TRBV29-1,CSVEGGTVYNEQFF,TGCAGCGTTGAAGGAGGGACGGTATACAATGAGCAGTTCTTC
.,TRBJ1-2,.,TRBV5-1,CASSLDGSYGYTF,TGCGCCAGCAGCTTGGACGGATCCTATGGCTACACCTTC
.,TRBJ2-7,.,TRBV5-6,CASSLGGGAGLISYEQYF,TGTGCCAGCAGCTTGGGGGGAGGAGCGGGCCTCATCTCCTACGAGCAGTACTTC